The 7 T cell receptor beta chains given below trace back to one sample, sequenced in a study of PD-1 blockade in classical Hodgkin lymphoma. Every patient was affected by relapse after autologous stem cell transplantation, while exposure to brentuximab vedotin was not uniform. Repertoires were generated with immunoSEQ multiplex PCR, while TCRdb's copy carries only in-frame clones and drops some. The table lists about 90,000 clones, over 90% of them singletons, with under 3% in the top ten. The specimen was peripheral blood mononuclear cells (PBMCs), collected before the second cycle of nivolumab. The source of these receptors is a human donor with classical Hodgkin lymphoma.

CDR3 bases: TGTGCCAGCCATCTCTCTAGAGTCGGCTACGAGCAGTACTTC. Encoded protein: CASHLSRVGYEQYF. V is TRBV28 and J is TRBJ2-7; no clear D gene. The germline gives CDR1 MDHEN, CDR2 SYDVKM. The CDR3 runs to 14 residues. V was trimmed by 8 bases and J by 3 bases, leaving 17 bases between them.

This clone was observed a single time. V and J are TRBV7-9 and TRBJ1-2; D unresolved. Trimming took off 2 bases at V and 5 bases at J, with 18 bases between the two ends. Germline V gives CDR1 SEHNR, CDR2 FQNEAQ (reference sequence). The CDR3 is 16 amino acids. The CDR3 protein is CASSLFGSDRLYGYTF. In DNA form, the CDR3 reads TGTGCCAGCAGCTTATTTGGGAGCGATCGACTTTATGGCTACACCTTC.

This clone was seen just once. This CDR3 is CASVAGGSLGGNTIYF. The CDR3 bases are TGTGCCAGCGTCGCCGGAGGGAGTTTGGGAGGAAACACCATATATTTT. The J gene is TRBJ1-3, the V gene TRBV28; unclear D gene. Germline V gene lookup returns CDR1 MDHEN and CDR2 SYDVKM. The CDR3 consists of 16 residues. Trimming pared 8 bases from V and 4 bases from J, leaving 21 bases between. The entire variable domain, with the rest obtained from reference TRBV28 and TRBJ1-3, is as follows: DVKVTQSSRYLVKRTGEKVFLECVQDMDHENMFWYRQDPGLGLRLIYFSYDVKMKEKGDIPEGYSVSREKKERFSLILESASTNQTSMYLCASVAGGSLGGNTIYFGEGSWLTVV.

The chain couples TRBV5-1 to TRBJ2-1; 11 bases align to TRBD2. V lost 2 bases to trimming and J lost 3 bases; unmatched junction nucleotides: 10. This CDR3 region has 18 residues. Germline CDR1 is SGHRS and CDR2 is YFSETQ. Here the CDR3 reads CASSLRPLGTSGYNEQFF. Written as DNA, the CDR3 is TGCGCCAGCAGCTTAAGGCCCCTCGGGACTAGCGGCTACAATGAGCAGTTCTTC.

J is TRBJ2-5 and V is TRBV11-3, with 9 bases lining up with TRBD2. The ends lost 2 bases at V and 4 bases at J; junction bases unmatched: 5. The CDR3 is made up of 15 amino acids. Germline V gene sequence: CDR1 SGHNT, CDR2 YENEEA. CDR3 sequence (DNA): TGTGCCAGCAGCTTATCTAGCGGGATCGGAGAGACCCAGTACTTC. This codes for CASSLSSGIGETQYF.

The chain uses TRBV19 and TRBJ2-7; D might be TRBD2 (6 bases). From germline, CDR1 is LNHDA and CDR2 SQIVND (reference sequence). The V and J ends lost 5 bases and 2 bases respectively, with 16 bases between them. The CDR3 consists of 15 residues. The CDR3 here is CASSLRDSKAYEQYF. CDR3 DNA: TGTGCCAGTAGTCTTAGGGACTCCAAGGCCTACGAGCAGTACTTC.

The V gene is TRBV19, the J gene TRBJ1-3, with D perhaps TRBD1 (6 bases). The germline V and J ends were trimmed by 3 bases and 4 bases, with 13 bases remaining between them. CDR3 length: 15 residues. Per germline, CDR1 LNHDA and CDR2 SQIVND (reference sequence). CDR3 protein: CASSMNRARGNTIYF. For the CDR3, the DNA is TGTGCCAGTAGTATGAACAGGGCCAGAGGAAACACCATATATTTT.